The next 7 T cell receptor beta chains were all read from a single sample in a study of OX40 agonist ivuxolimab in advanced cancers. Here immunoSEQ multiplex PCR was the method, and the copy in TCRdb shows in-frame clones only, minus some. The data show more than 65,000 clones, about 81% seen once. The source material was CD4+ or CD8+ T cells sorted from blood, sampled in a trial of the OX40 agonist ivuxolimab. All receptors derive from an adult with an advanced solid tumor such as melanoma, head and neck, liver or kidney cancer.

The chain joins TRBV25-1 to TRBJ2-7; 8 positions agree with TRBD1. V shed 5 bases and J 4 bases; nucleotides not matched to a gene: 4. Germline V gene data show CDR1 as MGHDK and CDR2 as SYGVNS. The CDR3 length is 13 residues. CDR3 DNA sequence: TGTGCCAGCAGTACAACAGGGGGGTACGAGCAGTACTTC. Translating it yields CASSTTGGYEQYF.

This clone has only a few counts. The V and J genes are TRBV9 and TRBJ2-4, with D perhaps being TRBD1 or TRBD2 (5 bases each). The V gene lost 1 base and the J gene lost 7 bases, with 9 bases spanning the gap. The germline V gene encodes CDR1 SGDLS and CDR2 YYNGEE. The CDR3 is 13 residues long. CDR3 loop: CASSVWDGNIQYF. The CDR3 nucleotides are TGTGCCAGCAGCGTATGGGACGGGAACATTCAGTACTTC. Full variable domain (rest looked up from reference TRBV9 and TRBJ2-4): DSGVTQTPKHLITATGQRVTLRCSPRSGDLSVYWYQQSLDQGLQFLIQYYNGEERAKGNILERFSAQQFPDLHSELNLSSLELGDSALYFCASSVWDGNIQYFGAGTRLSVL.

The chain's CDR3 is CASSDSDRREQYF. The DNA for the CDR3 is TGCGCCAGCAGTGACTCAGACCGGAGGGAGCAGTACTTC. The chain couples TRBV10-2 to TRBJ2-7; D possibly corresponds to TRBD2 (5 bases). The germline V and J ends were trimmed by 3 bases and 7 bases, with 13 bases remaining between them. The CDR3 has 13 amino acids. The germline gives CDR1 WSHSY, CDR2 SAAADI.

The J gene is TRBJ1-3, the V gene TRBV2; D unresolved. Trimming took 0 bases from V and 4 from J, leaving 1 base between them. CDR1 and CDR2 (germline): SNHLY, FYNNEI. The length of the CDR3 is 12 residues. The CDR3 nucleotides read TGTGCCAGCAGTGAAGCAGGAAACACCATATATTTT. It codes for CASSEAGNTIYF.

This clone appeared a few times. The V and J genes are TRBV2 and TRBJ1-2; 10 positions agree with TRBD1. The CDR3 totals 12 residues. With V trimmed by 11 bases and J by 4 bases, 4 bases remained unmatched. Germline lookup yields CDR1 SNHLY and CDR2 FYNNEI. CDR3 bases: TGTGCCGGGACAGGGGAACTCTATGGCTACACCTTC. Protein sequence: CAGTGELYGYTF.

The V and J genes are TRBV25-1 and TRBJ1-5; 8 nucleotides match TRBD1. From germline, CDR1 is MGHDK and CDR2 SYGVNS. Unmatched junction bases numbered 11, after V lost 7 bases and J lost 0 bases. The CDR3 is 17 amino acids. The CDR3 loop is CASTIHRGTNSNQPQHF. In DNA, the CDR3 is TGTGCCAGCACCATACACAGGGGGACAAATAGCAATCAGCCCCAGCATTTT.

The chain employs TRBV15 and TRBJ1-1; D may be TRBD1 (6 bases). Per germline, CDR1 LNHNV and CDR2 YYDKDF (reference sequence). V lost 0 bases and J lost 3, with 11 bases in between. The CDR3 is 15 amino acids. The CDR3 protein is CATSRDQGMDTEAFF. The CDR3 DNA reads TGTGCCACCAGCAGAGATCAGGGGATGGACACTGAAGCTTTCTTT.